Given below is one T cell receptor (beta chain) in context. MiXCR, applied by TCRdb to the PCR reads, yields one record per CDR3 protein. The table includes nearly 650,000 distinct CDR3 sequences, 25% detected once. This sample is part of a study of molecular identifiers for immune sequencing clone quantification. This CDR3 contains 15 residues. The V gene end was trimmed by 7 bases and the J gene end by 2 bases; junction bases not matched to a gene: 13. The germline V gene encodes CDR1 DFQATT and CDR2 SNEGSKA (reference sequence). The TCR was taken from a human donor in good health. Some libraries in this study had Jurkat cell RNA spiked in. The rearrangement uses TRBV20-1 and TRBJ2-5; 7 nucleotides line up with TRBD2. What was sequenced was naive CD8+ T cells from blood, with Jurkat cell RNA spiked in. Subset reported: FACS-sorted CD8+CD4-CCR7+CD45RA+ naive T cells. The CDR3 is CSGRDGGDFQETQYF. The CDR3 DNA sequence: TGCAGTGGCAGAGATGGGGGGGATTTTCAAGAGACCCAGTACTTC.